Listed below are T cell receptor beta chains from one sample, sequenced in a study of cytomegalovirus exposure and HLA in healthy donors. Produced via immunoSEQ multiplex PCR; TCRdb's table is partial and in-frame only. The data contain roughly 150,000 clones, roughly 10% of them singletons. Material: PBMCs. All receptors derive from a man aged 45 to 65 in good health and CMV-seronegative. Both conserved end residues are part of each CDR3. D genes are given only for firm matches. Clone size is shown for a subset of rows, as once, few, many or a class of expanded clone.

v_call	clone_size	d_call	j_call	cdr3_nt	cdr3_aa
TRBV6-6	-	TRBD1	TRBJ2-7	TGTGCCAGCAGTATTTCGGGACAGGCGTCCTACGAGCAGTACTTC	CASSISGQASYEQYF
TRBV2	-	-	TRBJ1-1	TGTGCCAGCACAGGGGAAGTGAACACTGAAGCTTTCTTT	CASTGEVNTEAFF
TRBV4-1	-	TRBD2	TRBJ2-7	TGCGCCAGCAGCCAAGGCGGGTTTAGCGGGACTACCGCGGGGGAGCAGTACTTC	CASSQGGFSGTTAGEQYF
TRBV18	few	-	TRBJ1-1	TGTGCCAGCTCACGGGCCAGCCAGTCAGTGAACACTGAAGCTTTCTTT	CASSRASQSVNTEAFF
TRBV6-1	-	TRBD2	TRBJ2-1	TGTGCCAGCAGTGAACATTGGACTAGAAACAATGAGCAGTTCTTC	CASSEHWTRNNEQFF
TRBV5-1	-	TRBD1	TRBJ2-7	TGCGCCAGCAGCGTATACAGGGGCCCCTACGAGCAGTACTTC	CASSVYRGPYEQYF
TRBV2	few	TRBD1	TRBJ1-1	TGTGCCAGCAGTCCGTGGGGACAGACGAACACTGAAGCTTTCTTT	CASSPWGQTNTEAFF
TRBV28	-	TRBD2	TRBJ2-3	TGTGCCAGCAGTCCAAGCGGGAGGGAAGGAACAGATACGCAGTATTTT	CASSPSGREGTDTQYF
TRBV7-3	few	TRBD2	TRBJ2-1	TGTGCCAGCAGCCCCCAGAGCCAAGGGGGACTAGCGTTGTTCTTC	CASSPQSQGGLALFF
TRBV4-1	-	TRBD2	TRBJ2-1	TGCGCCAGCAGCCAAGAAGTGGGGGCAGCGGGGGACAATGAGCAGTTCTTC	CASSQEVGAAGDNEQFF
TRBV5-5	-	TRBD1	TRBJ2-4	TGTGCCAGCAGAACCGGGACAGGGGGCGAGGCCAAAAACATTCAGTACTTC	CASRTGTGGEAKNIQYF
TRBV5-1	few	-	TRBJ1-2	TGCGCCAGCAGCTTGTCAGGACAGAACTATGGCTACACCTTC	CASSLSGQNYGYTF
TRBV6-5	-	TRBD1	TRBJ1-6	TGTGCCAGCAGTCCAGGACAGGGGGCGAATTCACCCCTCCACTTT	CASSPGQGANSPLHF
TRBV30	-	TRBD1	TRBJ1-1	TGTGCCTGGAGCCCGACAGGGTACGGTGAAGCTTTCTTT	CAWSPTGYGEAFF
TRBV5-4	few	TRBD2	TRBJ2-2	TGTGCCAGCAGCTTGCAGCGGGGGGCGAACACCGGGGAGCTGTTTTTT	CASSLQRGANTGELFF
TRBV4-2	few	-	TRBJ2-7	TGTGCCAGCAGCGTATCCACAGCCTCCTACGAGCAGTACTTC	CASSVSTASYEQYF
TRBV2	few	TRBD1	TRBJ2-7	TGTGCCAGCAGACGGATGGGACAGGGATACTACGAGCAGTACTTC	CASRRMGQGYYEQYF
TRBV25-1	-	-	TRBJ1-6	TGTGCCAGCTCACAGGGCGGTGGGTCCTATAATTCACCCCTCAACTTT	CASSQGGGSYNSPLNF
TRBV18	-	-	TRBJ2-2	TGTGCCAGCTCAACTACAACCACCGGGGAGCTGTTTTTT	CASSTTTTGELFF
TRBV9	-	TRBD2	TRBJ2-3	TGTGCCAGCAGTTTGCGGGGGTTGGGTACAGATACGCAGTATTTT	CASSLRGLGTDTQYF
TRBV7-3	few	TRBD1	TRBJ1-2	TGTGCCAGCAGCTTAACAACGACAGGGTGGGCTGGCTACACCTTC	CASSLTTTGWAGYTF
TRBV11-3	few	-	TRBJ1-1	TGTGCCAGCGGGCGGGGAATGAACACTGAAGCTTTCTTT	CASGRGMNTEAFF
TRBV5-1	few	TRBD2	TRBJ2-3	TGCGCCAGCAGCGAGGGACTAGCGGTAGATACGCAGTATTTT	CASSEGLAVDTQYF
TRBV6-1	few	TRBD1	TRBJ2-7	TGTGCCAGCAGTGAAGTTGGTGGACAGGGAGCCGAGCAGTACTTC	CASSEVGGQGAEQYF
TRBV1	few	-	TRBJ2-7	TGCACCAGCAGCCAACCGGGACTAGGGCGCTACGAGCAGTACTTC	CTSSQPGLGRYEQYF
TRBV27	-	TRBD1	TRBJ1-1	TGTGCCAGCAGTTCGGCAGGGGGCACTAAAGCTTTCTTT	CASSSAGGTKAFF
TRBV5-1	few	-	TRBJ2-5	TGCGCCAGCAGCAGAAGCGACCAAGAGACCCAGTACTTC	CASSRSDQETQYF
TRBV19	few	-	TRBJ1-2	TGTGCCAGTAGTATGACAGTCCTAGGAGGCTACACCTTC	CASSMTVLGGYTF
TRBV6-1	-	-	TRBJ1-1	TGTGCCAGCAGCGGGATCACTGAAGCTTTCTTT	CASSGITEAFF
TRBV9	-	-	TRBJ2-5	TGTGCCAGCAGCCCCCCCCAGGACACCTATGTGACCCAGTACTTC	CASSPPQDTYVTQYF
TRBV7-2	few	-	TRBJ1-5	TGTGCCAGCAGCCAAGACACCAGCAATCAGCCCCAGCATTTT	CASSQDTSNQPQHF
TRBV29-1	-	-	TRBJ2-5	TGCAGCGCGAGCCCGGGACAAGAGACCCAGTACTTC	CSASPGQETQYF
TRBV14	few	TRBD1	TRBJ1-3	TGTGCCAGCAGCCAAGGGGGACAGGGGCAAAAAGGAAACACCATATATTTT	CASSQGGQGQKGNTIYF
TRBV7-3	few	-	TRBJ2-1	TGTGCCAGCAGCTTAAATCACAGGGTTAAGTTCTTC	CASSLNHRVKFF
TRBV4-1	few	TRBD1	TRBJ1-1	TGCGCCAGCAGCCCGACGCACAGGGGACCCACTGAAGCTTTCTTT	CASSPTHRGPTEAFF
TRBV21-1	-	-	TRBJ2-1	TGTGCCAGCCGACAGGGGAGGACTTTAGATAGGGCATCATTCGGCTATGAGCAGTTCTTC	CASRQGRTLDRASFGYEQFF
TRBV6-1	few	TRBD1	TRBJ2-1	TGTGCCAGCAGTGTCCGGGACAGCTACAATGAGCAGTTCTTC	CASSVRDSYNEQFF
TRBV6-5	-	TRBD1	TRBJ2-2	TGTGCCAGCAGAGGGACAGGGGCCGGGGGGGAGCTGTTTTTT	CASRGTGAGGELFF
TRBV30	-	TRBD2	TRBJ2-5	TGTGCCTGGAAGAAAAGGGGACTACAAGAGACCCAGTACTTC	CAWKKRGLQETQYF
TRBV12-5	-	TRBD2	TRBJ2-1	TGTGCTAGTGGTTGGCTAGCGGGAGGGCCGTTCGGTTACAATGAGCAGTTCTTC	CASGWLAGGPFGYNEQFF
TRBV9	few	-	TRBJ2-6	TGTGCCAGCAGCCTCCTCAGTGGTGGTGGGGCCAACGTCCTGACTTTC	CASSLLSGGGANVLTF
TRBV29-1	-	-	TRBJ2-7	TGCAGCGTTGAGACGGGGGAAGAGCAGTACTTC	CSVETGEEQYF
TRBV5-8	few	TRBD1	TRBJ1-1	TGTGCCAGCAGCTTTGGGGACAGGCGTACTGAAGCTTTCTTT	CASSFGDRRTEAFF
TRBV7-9	few	TRBD1	TRBJ1-4	TGTGCCAGCAGTTCTGGACAGGACAATGAAAAACTGTTTTTT	CASSSGQDNEKLFF
TRBV2	-	-	TRBJ1-1	TGTGCCAGCAGTGTGTTCAGGGAGAACACTGAAGCTTTCTTT	CASSVFRENTEAFF
TRBV25-1	-	-	TRBJ2-1	TGTGCCAGCGGTGCCCTATTTGGAGGGGCAAGTTACAATGAGCAGTTCTTC	CASGALFGGASYNEQFF
TRBV7-9	few	TRBD1	TRBJ2-1	TGTGCCAGCAGCTTAGTGGTATTGGACAGGGCCGATGAGCAGTTCTTC	CASSLVVLDRADEQFF
TRBV30	few	-	TRBJ1-6	TGTGCCTGGAGTCGCATGGTTATAGGGGGCTATAATTCACCCCTCCACTTT	CAWSRMVIGGYNSPLHF
TRBV7-2	-	TRBD1	TRBJ1-1	TGTGCCAGCAGCTTTAAAGGGGGCTCTGAAGCTTTCTTT	CASSFKGGSEAFF
TRBV29-1	few	-	TRBJ2-7	TGCAGCGTTCGTGACCGGACAGACTCAAACTACGAGCAGTACTTC	CSVRDRTDSNYEQYF
TRBV28	few	-	TRBJ1-2	TGTGCCAGCAGTTTATCGGTAAACTATGGCTACACCTTC	CASSLSVNYGYTF
TRBV28	few	-	TRBJ1-1	TGTGCCAGCAGCTACAGCCGGGGAGTCACTGAAGCTTTCTTT	CASSYSRGVTEAFF
TRBV7-6	many	-	TRBJ2-3	TGTGCCAGCAAGGGGGGGAGGGGGGCCACAGATACGCAGTATTTT	CASKGGRGATDTQYF
TRBV6-4	-	-	TRBJ2-3	TGTGCCAGTAGCCCTGAACTACACACAGATACGCAGTATTTT	CASSPELHTDTQYF